The 16 T cell receptor beta chains below come from one sample, sequenced in a study of cytomegalovirus exposure and HLA in healthy donors. Generated by immunoSEQ multiplex PCR, the TCRdb table keeps only in-frame clones and is missing some. The table records more than 200,000 clones, more than 85% of them present only once. The specimen sequenced was PBMCs. The receptors stem from a man aged 18 to 35 in good health and CMV-seropositive.

The CDR3, as DNA: TGCAGCGTTGCAGCGGGAGGGAACAATGAGCAGTTCTTC. Protein: CSVAAGGNNEQFF. This rearrangement joins TRBV29-1 to TRBJ2-1, with 10 bases lining up with TRBD2. Per the germline V gene, CDR1 is SQVTM and CDR2 is ANQGSEA. The J segment lost 5 bases and the V segment lost 4 bases, leaving 2 bases of the junction unmatched. This CDR3 has 13 residues.

V usage is TRBV4-2 and J usage is TRBJ1-2, with D hard to call. Germline V CDR1 and CDR2: LGHNA, YNFKEQ. The V and J ends lost 1 base and 14 bases respectively, with 20 bases between them. This CDR3 contains 14 residues. This CDR3 is CASSQVLGVVAGTF. The CDR3 DNA follows: TGTGCCAGCAGCCAAGTCCTCGGGGTGGTCGCGGGAACCTTC.

V gene TRBV6-6 combines with J gene TRBJ1-5, with unresolved D. Per germline, CDR1 MNHNY and CDR2 SVGAGI (reference sequence). The length of the CDR3 is 14 residues. With 0 bases removed from V and 2 bases from J, the gap between germline ends came to 5 bases. The CDR3 sequence is CASSYSAGNQPQHF. The CDR3 DNA follows: TGTGCCAGCAGTTACTCGGCGGGCAATCAGCCCCAGCATTTT.

The rearrangement joins TRBV6-5 to TRBJ2-7; D remains unclear. Germline V gene lookup returns CDR1 MNHEY and CDR2 SVGAGI. Trimming left V 4 bases short and J 2 bases short, with 12 bases between. CDR3 length: 14 amino acids. The CDR3 loop reads CASSWNFEAYEQYF. CDR3 DNA sequence: TGTGCCAGCAGTTGGAATTTTGAGGCCTACGAGCAGTACTTC.

The chain combines TRBV14 with TRBJ2-1; 13 nucleotides line up with TRBD2. V lost 4 bases and J lost 7; bases outside the gene matches: 10. The germline gives CDR1 SGHDN, CDR2 FVKESK. CDR3 size: 17 residues. This chain's CDR3 is CASSLYPPGLAGNEQFF. For the CDR3, the DNA is TGTGCCAGCAGCCTCTACCCTCCGGGACTAGCGGGGAATGAGCAGTTCTTC.

This chain links TRBV29-1 with TRBJ2-1; TRBD2 agrees at 11 bases. The CDR3 is 13 amino acids. The trim removed 7 bases at V and 8 bases at J, leaving 7 bases unmatched. CDR1 SQVTM and CDR2 ANQGSEA come from the germline V gene. The CDR3 here is CSGLAGGIDEQFF. The CDR3 DNA reads as TGCAGCGGCTTAGCGGGAGGGATCGATGAGCAGTTCTTC.

The V and J genes are TRBV19 and TRBJ2-2, with 16 bases aligning to TRBD2. Germline trimming cut 4 bases from V and 5 bases from J; bases unmatched to any gene: 4. There are 17 residues in the CDR3. CDR1 LNHDA and CDR2 SQIVND come from the germline V gene (reference sequence). CDR3 residues: CASSRPGLAGGTGELFF. CDR3 sequence (DNA): TGTGCCAGTAGTAGGCCGGGACTAGCGGGAGGGACCGGGGAGCTGTTTTTT.

V is TRBV27 and J is TRBJ1-2; 8 positions match TRBD1. This CDR3 has 15 amino acids. Germline V gives CDR1 MNHEY, CDR2 SMNVEV (reference sequence). V lost 2 bases and J lost 4; bases outside the gene matches: 6. CDR3 bases: TGTGCCAGCAGTTTACTGCAGGGGGCTGTCTATGGCTACACCTTC. Its translation is CASSLLQGAVYGYTF.

The chain has TRBV5-1 and TRBJ2-1; TRBD2 aligns across 7 bases. CDR1 is SGHRS and CDR2 is YFSETQ in the germline V gene. The CDR3 length is 16 residues. V trimming: 4 bases; J trimming: 0 bases; junction bases outside the gene matches: 7. In nucleotides, the CDR3 is TGCGCCAGCAGCCAACACGGCGGGAGCTCCTACAATGAGCAGTTCTTC. As protein: CASSQHGGSSYNEQFF.

This chain links TRBV27 with TRBJ2-7, with TRBD1 matching 9 bases. V was clipped by 8 bases and J by 5 bases; unmatched bases: 4. The CDR3 loop spans 12 amino acids. Germline CDR1 and CDR2: MNHEY and SMNVEV (reference sequence). CDR3 sequence (DNA): TGTGCCAGCGGCGACAGGGGGGACGAGCAGTACTTC. This encodes CASGDRGDEQYF.

This clone was picked up a small number of times. V and J are TRBV4-1 and TRBJ2-6; D is perhaps TRBD2 (6 bases). CDR1 is MGHRA and CDR2 is YSYEKL in the germline V gene. V was shortened by 0 bases and J by 1 base, with 7 bases between the two germline ends. The CDR3 runs 16 residues. CDR3 sequence reads: CASSQEGGSGANVLTF. CDR3 bases: TGCGCCAGCAGCCAAGAGGGGGGTTCTGGGGCCAACGTCCTGACTTTC.

The CDR3 protein is CASSSREGESGEQFF. In DNA, the CDR3 is TGTGCCAGCAGCTCCCGGGAGGGAGAATCGGGTGAGCAGTTCTTC. This chain uses TRBV7-7 with TRBJ2-1; 8 bases match TRBD2. Unmatched junction bases numbered 11, after V lost 4 bases and J lost 9 bases. Germline V gene lookup returns CDR1 SSHAT and CDR2 FNYEAQ (reference sequence). The CDR3 loop spans 15 amino acids.

This clone was detected only a few times. The chain has TRBV5-1 and TRBJ2-7; 11 bases align to TRBD1. The CDR3 is 20 residues long. The germline V gene has CDR1 SGHRS and CDR2 YFSETQ. V lost 4 bases and J lost 2; bases outside the gene matches: 20. The CDR3 loop reads CASSADYITRTGGSAYEQYF. For the CDR3, the DNA is TGCGCCAGCAGCGCCGACTACATAACAAGGACAGGGGGCAGCGCCTACGAGCAGTACTTC.

This sequence joins TRBV4-2 and TRBJ2-1; no clear D gene. This CDR3 spans 16 amino acids. V shed 0 bases and J shed 8 bases, with 17 bases lying between them. Germline V gene sequence: CDR1 LGHNA, CDR2 YNFKEQ. The CDR3 reads CASSQDSPAPGDEQFF. As DNA, the CDR3 is TGTGCCAGCAGCCAAGATAGTCCGGCTCCAGGCGATGAGCAGTTCTTC.

The chain joins TRBV7-9 to TRBJ1-2, with D unresolved. CDR3 length: 12 amino acids. The germline gives CDR1 SEHNR, CDR2 FQNEAQ (reference sequence). V dropped 4 bases and J dropped 11 bases, with 14 bases sitting between them. The CDR3: CASSYHEGSYTF. The CDR3 coding sequence is TGTGCCAGCAGCTACCACGAGGGATCATACACCTTC.

The chain employs TRBV6-4 and TRBJ2-5; possibly TRBD1 or TRBD2 for D (5 bases each). Germline V CDR1 and CDR2: MRHNA, SNTAGT. CDR3 size: 13 residues. Trimming removed 5 bases from V and 5 bases from J, with 12 bases in between. In nucleotides, the CDR3 is TGTGCCAGCAGTCAGGGTAGGGAGGAGACCCAGTACTTC. This gives the protein CASSQGREETQYF.